The TCR beta chain under discussion was sequenced for a study of cytomegalovirus exposure and HLA in healthy donors. At the level of the study: Falling in the Caucasian-associated ancestry cluster were about 80% of under 500 genotyped donors.

Broader study findings: A later analysis linked a missense variant in DCLRE1C to the trimming of TCR beta V and J genes. Later analysis placed DRB1 highest and HLA-C lowest in TCR association rates, which differed by HLA locus. According to a later analysis, donors in an Asian-associated ancestry cluster reportedly had fewer N-insertions than the roughly 660-donor mean.

Trimming stripped 2 bases from V and 8 bases from J, with 12 bases between. CDR3 size: 12 residues. CDR1 is GTSNPN and CDR2 is SVGIG in the germline V gene (reference sequence). Vbeta (60) and Jbeta (13) primers were used in the PCR. Profiled with immunoSEQ multiplex PCR; TCRdb holds only in-frame clones, not every one. The sample includes around 59,000 clones, about 80% of them seen just once. Worth noting for this clone: The target antigen is unknown.

Specimen: PBMCs. The TCR comes from a human donor in good health. The V and J genes are TRBV30 and TRBJ1-1; tentative D call: TRBD1 (5 bases). CDR3 residues: CAWSPGHSEAFF. In DNA form, the CDR3 reads TGTGCCTGGAGTCCCGGACACTCGGAAGCTTTCTTT.